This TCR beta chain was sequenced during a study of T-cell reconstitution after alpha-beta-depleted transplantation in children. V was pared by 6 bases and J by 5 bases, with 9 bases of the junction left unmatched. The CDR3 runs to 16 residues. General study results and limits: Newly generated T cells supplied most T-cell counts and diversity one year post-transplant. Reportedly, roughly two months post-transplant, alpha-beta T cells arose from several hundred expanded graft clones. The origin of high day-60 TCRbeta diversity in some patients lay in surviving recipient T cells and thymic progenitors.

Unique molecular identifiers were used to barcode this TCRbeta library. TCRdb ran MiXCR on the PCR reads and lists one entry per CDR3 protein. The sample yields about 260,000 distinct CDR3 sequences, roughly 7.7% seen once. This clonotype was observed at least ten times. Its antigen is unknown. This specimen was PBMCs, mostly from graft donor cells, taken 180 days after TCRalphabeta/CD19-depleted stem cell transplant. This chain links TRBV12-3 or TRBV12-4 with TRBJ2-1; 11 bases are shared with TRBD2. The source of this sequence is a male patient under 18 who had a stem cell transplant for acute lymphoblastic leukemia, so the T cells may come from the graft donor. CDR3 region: CASSPRGLAVNNEQFF. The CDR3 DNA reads TGTGCCAGCAGCCCAAGGGGACTAGCGGTTAACAATGAGCAGTTCTTC.